Here is one TCR beta chain with its context. Its specificity is unknown. This record belongs to a study of cytomegalovirus exposure and HLA in healthy donors. Primers included in the PCR were 60 Vbeta and 13 Jbeta primers. Profiled with immunoSEQ multiplex PCR; TCRdb holds only in-frame clones, not every one. The repertoire holds 200,000 to 300,000 clones, with roughly 85% as singletons. Study-level findings and limits: HLA allele associations emerged for roughly 16,000 TCR beta sequences in a later analysis, at 0.05 false discovery rate. Follow-up analysis seemed to connect common viral pathogens with several of the most significant clusters identified. Through in vitro validation, three CMV-associated chains were shown to be specific for CMV antigens.

The germline CDR1 and CDR2 sequences are MNHNS and SASEGT. This CDR3 has 13 amino acids. The V end was cut by 3 bases, the J end by 2 bases, with 5 bases between. Sequenced: PBMCs. The TCR comes from a girl aged 2 to 10 in good health and CMV-seronegative. The chain uses TRBV6-1 and TRBJ1-3; the D gene is possibly TRBD1 (5 bases). The CDR3 spells CASSDRAGNTIYF. The CDR3, as DNA: TGTGCCAGCAGTGACAGGGCTGGAAACACCATATATTTT.